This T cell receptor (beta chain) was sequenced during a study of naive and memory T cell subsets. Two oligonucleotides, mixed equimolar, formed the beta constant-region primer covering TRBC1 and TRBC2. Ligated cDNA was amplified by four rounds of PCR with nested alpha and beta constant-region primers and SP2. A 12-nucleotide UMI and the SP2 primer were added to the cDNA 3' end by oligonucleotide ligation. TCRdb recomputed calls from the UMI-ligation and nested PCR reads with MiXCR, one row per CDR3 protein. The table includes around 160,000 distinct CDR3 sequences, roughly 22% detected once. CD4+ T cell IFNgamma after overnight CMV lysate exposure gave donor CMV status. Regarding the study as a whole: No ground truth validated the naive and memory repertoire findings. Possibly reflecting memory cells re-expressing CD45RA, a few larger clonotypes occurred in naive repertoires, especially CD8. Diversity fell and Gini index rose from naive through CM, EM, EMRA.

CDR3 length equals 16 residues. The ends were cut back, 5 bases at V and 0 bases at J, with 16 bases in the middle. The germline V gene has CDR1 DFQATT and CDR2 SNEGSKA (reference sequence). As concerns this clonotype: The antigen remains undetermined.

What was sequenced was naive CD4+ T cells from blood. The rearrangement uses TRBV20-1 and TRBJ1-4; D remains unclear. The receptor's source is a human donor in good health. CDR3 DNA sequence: TGCAGTGCTTTGAACCCAACACTGACAACTAATGAAAAACTGTTTTTT. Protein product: CSALNPTLTTNEKLFF.